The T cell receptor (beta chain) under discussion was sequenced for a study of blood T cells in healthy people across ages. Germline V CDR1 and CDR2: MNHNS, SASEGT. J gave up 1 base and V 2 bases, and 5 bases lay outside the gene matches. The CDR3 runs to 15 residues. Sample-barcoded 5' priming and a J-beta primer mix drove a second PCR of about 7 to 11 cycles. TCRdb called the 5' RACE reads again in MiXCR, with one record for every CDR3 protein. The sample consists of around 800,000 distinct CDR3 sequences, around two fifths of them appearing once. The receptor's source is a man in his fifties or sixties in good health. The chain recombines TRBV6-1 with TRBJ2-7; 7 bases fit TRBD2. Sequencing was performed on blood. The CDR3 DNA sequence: TGTGCCAGCAGTGAAACCCAGGGACTATCCTACGAGCAGTACTTC. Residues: CASSETQGLSYEQYF.